This TCR beta chain was obtained from a study of shared T cell receptors in the human thymus (dated by TCRdb to the early 2020s). Turning to the overall study: The study examined how self-reactive, shared T-cell receptor alpha chains are generated in the human thymus.

CDR1 and CDR2, per the germline V gene (reference sequence), are LNHNV and YYDKDF. From the cysteine up to the phenylalanine, the CDR3 has a length of 19 residues. The entry retains the CDR3 DNA only, 57 bases that are in frame from base 1. V and J are trimmed by 0 bases and 0 bases, and the gene matches miss 13 bases of the junction. The library was produced with the immunoSEQ multiplex PCR assay. TCRdb holds this immuneACCESS table with in-frame rearrangements only. Some clones are missing; in checked studies, unresolved V genes explain under half, and the rest has no known cause. This sample is represented by about 540,000 clones; about four fifths of them were singletons. 0.013% of the sample belongs to the ten largest clones. Remarks on this clone: Its antigen remains unidentified. Base-call qualities are not available, and no considerably larger clone is one nucleotide away.

A further study also used this sample, focusing on human thymus T cells. As that second study puts it: The donors were immunologically healthy infants in Finland who had open corrective cardiac surgery for congenital heart defects. The thymus tissue came from surgical resects taken out during corrective cardiac surgery. Usage of V and J gene segments appeared to be biased in both the thymic and the peripheral blood repertoires. The related research found that thymic TCR repertoires overlapped highly between unrelated individuals. The study characterized TCR alpha and beta repertoires from seven to nine infant thymus samples and a few related peripheral blood samples. Donor ages ranging from roughly 6 to 244 days were recorded, and about six male and a couple of female infants were included in the cohort. Thymocytes were released mechanically from tissue and stored at -70 °C as pellets of 10-30 million cells. Genomic DNA was extracted from frozen cell pellets with a QIAsymphony instrument. The immunoSEQ multiplex PCR assay was used to amplify the TCRB and TCRAD loci from a standardized amount of quality-controlled genomic DNA. Amplicons spanned the V(D)J region at a length sufficient to cover the CDR3 and identify V and J genes. Amplicon sequencing was performed on an Illumina platform through the commercial immunoSEQ service. Primer bias and sequencing errors were corrected using previously described methods, and TCRAD and TCRB definitions followed the IMGT database. immunoSEQ Analyzer 3.0 and VDJTools were used for repertoire analysis, which covered basic statistics, V/J segment usage, diversity estimates, rarefaction and pairwise overlap. Diversity was estimated with Chao1, ChaoE, Efron-Thisted, Shannon and inverse Simpson indices, and also on datasets down-sampled to the smallest sample. Repertoire overlap used strict matching of CDR3 nucleotide sequence, V gene and J gene, with Jaccard-based multidimensional scaling clustering. On average, thymus samples gave around 880,000 unique TCRB clonotypes, whereas blood samples gave 75,000 to 95,000.

The rearrangement combines TRBV15 with TRBJ1-1, with TRBD1 identical over 7 junction bases. The receptor's source is a boy younger than two with a congenital heart defect. Donor details come from another sample of the same person, matched by shared clones. Specimen: thymocytes. The nucleotide sequence is TGTGCCACCAGCAGAGATCCGGTGGCAGGGGGTGTCATGAACACTGAAGCTTTCTTT. It translates as CATSRDPVAGGVMNTEAFF.